This T cell receptor (beta chain) comes out of a study of control samples from healthy donors and cancer patients. The germline V gene has CDR1 SNHLY and CDR2 FYNNEI. V was pared by 7 bases and J by 10 bases, with 17 bases between. The CDR3 contains 13 residues. Data came from immunoSEQ multiplex PCR; TCRdb stores just in-frame clones and leaves some out. The sample comprises around 100,000 clones, over 75% of which are singletons, and roughly 18% rests with the top ten. The receptor was derived from a woman in her 50s in good health. The sequencing sample was made of blood. V usage is TRBV2 and J usage is TRBJ1-3; the D gene is possibly TRBD1 (6 bases). The CDR3 sequence is CASMDSPPVTIYF. CDR3 coding DNA: TGTGCCAGCATGGACAGCCCGCCCGTGACCATATATTTT.